These 18 T cell receptor beta chains share one sample of origin, sequenced in a study of blood T cell repertoires in COVID-19. The method was immunoSEQ multiplex PCR; TCRdb's version includes in-frame clones alone and lacks a portion of them. The sample yields roughly 81,000 clones, 91% seen once. Input material: peripheral blood. Every receptor here comes from a woman aged 45-59 years in a cohort sampled during active COVID-19.

The chain combines TRBV6-5 with TRBJ2-5, with 8 bases identical to TRBD2. This CDR3 region has 13 residues. Per the germline V gene, CDR1 is MNHEY and CDR2 is SVGAGI. The J segment lost 5 bases and the V segment lost 7 bases, leaving 6 bases of the junction unmatched. The CDR3 DNA reads TGTGCCAGCATCCCGGGAGGGCGGGAGACCCAGTACTTC. Encoded protein: CASIPGGRETQYF.

The J gene is TRBJ2-5, the V gene TRBV3-1 (or the pseudogene TRBV3-2), with 8 positions matching TRBD2. Germline assignment: CDR1 LGHDT and CDR2 YNNKEL (reference sequence). This CDR3 is 16 amino acids long. J was trimmed by 5 bases and V by 3 bases; bases with no gene match: 11. The CDR3, as DNA: TGTGCCAGCAGCCACTCTTCCCCGGGAGGGCCGGAGACCCAGTACTTC. Protein product: CASSHSSPGGPETQYF.

This chain connects TRBV27 to TRBJ2-3, with TRBD1 identical over 10 bases. The CDR3 length is 14 residues. Germline V gene data show CDR1 as MNHEY and CDR2 as SMNVEV (reference sequence). V gave up 10 bases and J gave up 10 bases; unmatched junction bases: 14. The CDR3 nucleotides read TGTGCCACCTTTCCGGGACAGGGGTGGGGTGCGCAGTATTTT. Translating it yields CATFPGQGWGAQYF.

The chain uses TRBV16 and TRBJ1-3; possibly TRBD1 for D (6 bases). Germline CDR1 is KGHSY and CDR2 is FQNENV. The CDR3 extends over 17 amino acids. V lost 4 bases and J 0 bases, leaving 16 bases between the germline ends. In DNA, the CDR3 is TGTGCCAGCAGCCTACAACAGGGCTATCTCTCTGGAAACACCATATATTTT. Translation: CASSLQQGYLSGNTIYF. The variable domain in full, completed from reference TRBV16 and TRBJ1-3, reads GEEVAQTPKHLVRGEGQKAKLYCAPIKGHSYVFWYQQVLKNEFKFLISFQNENVFDETGMPKERFSAKCLPNSPCSLEIQATKLEDSAVYFCASSLQQGYLSGNTIYFGEGSWLTVV.

The chain carries TRBV6-5 and TRBJ2-7; D gene unclear. Germline CDR1 and CDR2: MNHEY and SVGAGI. The CDR3 is 15 amino acids. V dropped 6 bases and J dropped 2 bases, with 17 bases sitting between them. The CDR3: CASRPGFAYAYEQYF. The CDR3 DNA is TGTGCCAGCAGGCCCGGGTTCGCTTACGCCTACGAGCAGTACTTC.

The rearrangement joins TRBV28 to TRBJ1-4; 12 nucleotides line up with TRBD1. Germline V gives CDR1 MDHEN, CDR2 SYDVKM. J lost 7 bases, V lost 10 bases, and 16 bases had no gene match. The CDR3 covers 17 residues. The CDR3 is CATRNPGQGAPGEKLFF. The CDR3 bases are TGTGCCACTAGAAACCCGGGACAGGGGGCTCCTGGTGAAAAACTGTTTTTT.

This clone was recorded a few times. The rearrangement joins TRBV12-3 or TRBV12-4 to TRBJ1-2; D is possibly TRBD1 (5 bases). V was pared by 5 bases and J by 7 bases, with 8 bases between. CDR3 length: 11 residues. CDR3 protein: CASSIQAGYTF. The CDR3 region has the DNA TGTGCCAGCAGTATACAGGCTGGCTACACCTTC.

This sequence joins TRBV7-3 and TRBJ2-6, with D possibly matching TRBD1 (5 bases). The CDR3 sequence is 16 residues long. Germline-derived CDR1 and CDR2 are SGHTA and FQGTGA. The V and J ends lost 6 bases and 4 bases respectively, with 16 bases between them. The CDR3 loop is CASRERAGFGANVLTF. CDR3 coding DNA: TGTGCCAGCAGGGAAAGGGCAGGGTTCGGGGCCAACGTCCTGACTTTC.

The chain uses TRBV10-3 and TRBJ2-3, with D maybe TRBD1 (6 bases). CDR3 length: 15 amino acids. The V gene's germline CDR1 is ENHRY and CDR2 SYGVKD. The ends were cut back, 0 bases at V and 0 bases at J, with 7 bases in the middle. In DNA, the CDR3 is TGTGCCATCAGTGAGTCTGGACAGAGCACAGATACGCAGTATTTT. This sequence encodes CAISESGQSTDTQYF.

The J gene is TRBJ2-3, the V gene TRBV2, with D possibly TRBD2 on 6 matching bases. In germline, CDR1 is SNHLY, CDR2 FYNNEI. This CDR3 spans 14 amino acids. The V end lost 7 bases, the J end lost 0 bases, and 11 bases lay between the germline ends. This CDR3 is CASTRLVSTDTQYF. The CDR3 DNA is TGTGCCAGCACGCGACTAGTGAGCACAGATACGCAGTATTTT.

As to this clone: One end of the junction does not line up with germline, which may come from a read error. V gene TRBV7-7 combines with J gene TRBJ2-1; 7 bases agree with TRBD1. Germline assignment: CDR1 SSHAT and CDR2 FNYEAQ (reference sequence). The CDR3 has 12 residues. As DNA, the CDR3 is TGTGCTAGCAGCCAGACAGGGTTGGTTCAGTTCTTC. This translates into CASSQTGLVQFF.

The chain has TRBV29-1 and TRBJ2-5; D is perhaps TRBD2 (6 bases). Looked up from germline, CDR1 is SQVTM and CDR2 is ANQGSEA. Trimming removed 7 bases at V and 0 bases at J, with 12 bases between. The CDR3 contains 13 residues. The CDR3 nucleotides are TGCAGCGCTGACCGGGACTACCAAGAGACCCAGTACTTC. Residues: CSADRDYQETQYF.

J is TRBJ1-1 and V is TRBV19; 11 bases are shared with TRBD1. The junction had 12 bases not matched to a gene; V was cut back by 6 bases and J by 9 bases. The germline gives CDR1 LNHDA, CDR2 SQIVND (reference sequence). The CDR3 is made up of 15 amino acids. The CDR3 protein is CASRSPGQGDMQAFF. The CDR3, as DNA: TGTGCCAGTAGGTCACCGGGACAGGGGGATATGCAAGCTTTCTTT.

The CDR3, as DNA: TGTGCCAGCAGCCCCTCTAGCAGGATAGCGGGGGGCACTAGCACAGATACGCAGTATTTT. This sequence encodes CASSPSSRIAGGTSTDTQYF. The chain joins TRBV4-2 to TRBJ2-3, with TRBD2 identical over 10 bases. Per germline, CDR1 LGHNA and CDR2 YNFKEQ. CDR3 length equals 20 residues. The J segment lost 0 bases and the V segment lost 4 bases, leaving 16 bases of the junction unmatched.

The sample holds a few counts of this clone. V gene TRBV27 combines with J gene TRBJ2-7; D may be TRBD2 (6 bases). Germline assignment: CDR1 MNHEY and CDR2 SMNVEV (reference sequence). V was shortened by 8 bases and J by 7 bases, with 18 bases between the two germline ends. The CDR3 sequence is 13 residues long. The CDR3 is CASGPTLAGEQYF. The CDR3 nucleotides are TGTGCCAGCGGCCCCACCCTGGCGGGAGAGCAGTACTTC.

V and J are TRBV7-6 and TRBJ2-1; the match to TRBD2 covers 9 bases. Germline loops: CDR1 SGHVS, CDR2 FNYEAQ. This CDR3 has 13 residues. The V gene end was trimmed by 3 bases and the J gene end by 9 bases; junction bases not matched to a gene: 3. CDR3 DNA sequence: TGTGCCAGCAGCTTCGGGACTAGCCTTGAGCAGTTCTTC. This translates into CASSFGTSLEQFF.

The chain recombines TRBV10-3 with TRBJ2-7, with 7 bases matching TRBD2. V trimming: 8 bases; J trimming: 4 bases; junction bases outside the gene matches: 11. The germline V gene encodes CDR1 ENHRY and CDR2 SYGVKD. The CDR3 has 14 amino acids. The CDR3 region is CAIRASGAEYEQYF. CDR3 coding DNA: TGTGCCATCCGGGCTAGCGGAGCGGAGTACGAGCAGTACTTC.

The genes are TRBV11-3 and TRBJ2-7; weak D call: TRBD2 (5 bases). The V end lost 6 bases, the J end lost 6 bases, and 15 bases lay between the germline ends. The CDR3 is made up of 13 amino acids. CDR1 and CDR2 (germline): SGHNT, YENEEA. CDR3 nucleotides: TGTGCCAGCAGTAAAGGGCAGGCGGGCGAGCAGTACTTC. Its protein product is CASSKGQAGEQYF. Looking up the rest from reference TRBV11-3 and TRBJ2-7 gives the full variable domain: EAGVVQSPRYKIIEKKQPVAFWCNPISGHNTLYWYLQNLGQGPELLIRYENEEAVDDSQLPKDRFSAERLKGVDSTLKIQPAELGDSAVYLCASSKGQAGEQYFGPGTRLTVT.